The present entry profiles one T cell receptor beta chain with its context. Its antigen is currently not known. No much larger clonotype is one base removed from it; base qualities were not supplied. Relative to germline, V is missing 2 bases and J is missing 4 bases, with 4 bases of the junction outside any gene match. From a lookup of the germline V gene, CDR1 and CDR2 are LGHNA and YNFKEQ. The CDR3 runs 15 residues from the cysteine to the phenylalanine. Here the CDR3 DNA is all that survives: 45 bases in frame from base 1. This specimen comes from a study of blood T cell repertoires in COVID-19 (dated by TCRdb to about 2020). For the wider study: Samples from collaborators originated in the United States, Italy and Spain and spanned both the acute and convalescent phases of COVID-19. Deeply sampled blood TCRbeta repertoires from subjects exposed to, actively infected with, or recovered from COVID-19 were included in the dataset. The material from the prospective study consisted of cDNA or gDNA derived from T cells, B-cell-depleted T cells, or PBMCs. The samples were drawn from the first 160 participants of the ongoing ImmuneRACE study and from 950 to 1,500 subjects provided by 6 global collaborators. The repertoires were made available in a free public database intended to serve as a resource for research on the immune response to SARS-CoV-2. Where HLA class I and class II types were available, the types were taken from metadata supplied by the sample provider, not from assay-based typing. The sample metadata nearly always contained a de-identified subject ID, COVID-19 status, age in years and sex.

TCRbeta CDR3 regions were amplified from genomic DNA using the immunoSEQ Assay, a bias-controlled multiplex PCR. On the authors' methods: The number of nucleated cells in each sample was estimated from the amplification of reference gene primers within the assay. To quantify the absolute abundance of each unique TCRbeta CDR3 rearrangement, sequence reads were collapsed and filtered. For each sample, productive Simpson clonality was calculated by taking the square root of Simpson's diversity index across productive rearrangements. TCRdb took this table from immuneACCESS and kept in-frame rearrangements with V and J called. Such tables lack part of the clones; where checked against another copy, unresolved V genes explain under half of the gap, and the rest is unexplained. That table is the source of V, J and clone size, and D and trimming were worked out from the DNA. Recorded for this sample are roughly 150,000 clones; 80% to 90% of them occurred a single time. The ten largest clones capture roughly 19% of the sample.

Study-wide findings and limitations: How much clinical and demographic metadata was included differed by source and by participant, and the metadata was provided uncurated.

The collaborating institutions used their own protocols to collect whole blood in K2EDTA tubes. For TCRbeta analysis, collaborators shipped samples in one of three forms: frozen whole blood, isolated PBMCs, or DNA extracted from either of those sample types. This TCR was recovered from a woman older than 75 with acute or convalescent COVID-19. The sequence is built from TRBV4-2 and TRBJ1-1; 10 of the junction bases match TRBD1. Sequencing input: peripheral blood. The CDR3 protein sequence reads: CASSQRQGAITEAFF. In nucleotides, the sequence is TGTGCCAGCAGCCAACGACAGGGGGCGATCACTGAAGCTTTCTTT.